This TCR beta chain comes out of a study of T cell changes during pregnancy in multiple sclerosis. V was shortened by 0 bases and J by 0 bases, with 7 bases between the two germline ends. This CDR3 spans 15 amino acids. Germline CDR1 and CDR2: SGDLS and YYNGEE. Produced via immunoSEQ multiplex PCR; TCRdb's table is partial and in-frame only. The sample holds approximately 100,000 clones, approximately 90% seen once. The J gene is TRBJ2-1, the V gene TRBV9; D unclear. This specimen was peripheral blood, taken after pregnancy. This receptor was obtained from a female donor with multiple sclerosis, enrolled in a pregnancy study. This CDR3 is CASSVGLSSYNEQFF. The CDR3 DNA reads TGTGCCAGCAGCGTAGGGTTGAGCTCCTACAATGAGCAGTTCTTC.